Shown below are 20 T cell receptor beta chains from a single sample sequenced in a study of untreated major depressive disorder (dated by TCRdb to the late 2010s). Study-level results and caveats: In CD4+ T cells, sequencing confirmed that depressed patients used TRBV05-01 (Vbeta 5.1) more than controls did, with a one-tailed test giving p = 0.040.

Library prep was done by the immunoSEQ multiplex PCR assay. Here the immuneACCESS table is served through TCRdb, limited to in-frame sequences with V and J called. Missing clones are a known gap in these copies; in checked studies unresolved V genes cover under half, and the rest lacks a known reason. A total of roughly 25,000 clones appear in this sample, about 91% of them only once. The ten largest make up 0.72% of the sample. No antigen is known for these receptors. Sequencing used CD4+ T cells from PBMCs. These receptors all stem from a woman aged 25 to 39 with major depressive disorder.

As to this clone: An end of the junction differs from the germline gene, which may be a read error. The chain employs TRBV4-3 and TRBJ2-3; 9 bases align to TRBD2. The length of the CDR3 is 14 residues. Germline loops: CDR1 LGHNA, CDR2 YSLEER. CDR3 bases: TGCGCCAGCAGCCAAGATTCCGGCGGGTCTAGCGGGGAGTTT. Its protein is CASSQDSGGSSGEF.

This rearrangement joins TRBV28 to TRBJ1-2; D unclear. Deletions cut 6 bases from V and 4 bases from J, with 12 bases between. The CDR3 runs 13 residues. Germline V gives CDR1 MDHEN, CDR2 SYDVKM. This chain's CDR3 is CASSLGLGYGYTF. The DNA for the CDR3 is TGTGCCAGCAGCTTAGGACTGGGCTATGGCTACACCTTC.

This chain joins TRBV7-9 and TRBJ2-5; a weak D match, TRBD1 (6 bases). Germline V gene sequence: CDR1 SEHNR, CDR2 FQNEAQ (reference sequence). This CDR3 comprises 14 residues. Deletions cut 3 bases from V and 3 bases from J, with 11 bases between. The DNA for the CDR3 is TGTGCCAGCAGCTTTTACAGGGATGAAGAGACCCAGTACTTC. Translation gives CASSFYRDEETQYF. Based on the CDR3 plus reference TRBV7-9 and TRBJ2-5, the full variable domain is DTGVSQNPRHKITKRGQNVTFRCDPISEHNRLYWYRQTLGQGPEFLTYFQNEAQLEKSRLLSDRFSAERPKGSFSTLEIQRTEQGDSAMYLCASSFYRDEETQYFGPGTRLLVL.

V usage is TRBV9 and J usage is TRBJ1-5; a weak D match, TRBD1 (5 bases). The germline CDR1 and CDR2 sequences are SGDLS and YYNGEE. This CDR3 contains 15 residues. The V end was cut by 0 bases, the J end by 1 base, with 8 bases between. DNA for the CDR3: TGTGCCAGCAGCGTAGGTTGGGGGAGCAATCAGCCCCAGCATTTT. Amino acid sequence: CASSVGWGSNQPQHF. Complete variable domain (other parts from reference TRBV9 and TRBJ1-5): DSGVTQTPKHLITATGQRVTLRCSPRSGDLSVYWYQQSLDQGLQFLIQYYNGEERAKGNILERFSAQQFPDLHSELNLSSLELGDSALYFCASSVGWGSNQPQHFGDGTRLSIL.

The chain uses TRBV2 and TRBJ1-2; TRBD1 agrees at 9 bases. In germline, CDR1 is SNHLY, CDR2 FYNNEI. V lost 10 bases to trimming and J lost 4 bases; unmatched junction nucleotides: 10. The CDR3 runs 14 residues. The CDR3 reads CATDRDRVGYGYTF. The CDR3 DNA is TGTGCCACTGACCGGGACAGGGTAGGCTATGGCTACACCTTC.

The chain links TRBV5-6 to TRBJ1-4; no clear D gene. The germline V and J ends were trimmed by 4 bases and 4 bases, with 14 bases remaining between them. Looked up from germline, CDR1 is SGHDT and CDR2 is YYEEEE. This CDR3 is built from 15 residues. This chain's CDR3 is CASSHTRWGNEKLFF. As DNA, the CDR3 is TGTGCCAGCAGCCACACACGCTGGGGTAATGAAAAACTGTTTTTT.

The chain uses TRBV2 and TRBJ1-5; the match to TRBD1 covers 9 bases. The trim removed 4 bases at V and 9 bases at J, leaving 7 bases unmatched. CDR3 length equals 14 residues. Germline-derived CDR1 and CDR2 are SNHLY and FYNNEI. The chain's CDR3 is CASSGGQGLGPQHF. The DNA of the CDR3 is TGTGCCAGCAGTGGGGGACAGGGCCTCGGGCCCCAGCATTTT.

This clone was seen only a few times. The chain has TRBV4-1 and TRBJ1-1, with D uncertain. Trimming removed 3 bases at V and 0 bases at J, with 14 bases between. In germline, CDR1 is MGHRA, CDR2 YSYEKL. This CDR3 region has 16 residues. CDR3 DNA sequence: TGCGCCAGCAGCCAGCCGACCCTACTCATGAACACTGAAGCTTTCTTT. It codes for CASSQPTLLMNTEAFF.

Only a few counts were recorded for this clone. The V gene is TRBV29-1, the J gene TRBJ1-2; 7 nucleotides match TRBD1. Germline trimming cut 6 bases from V and 7 bases from J; bases unmatched to any gene: 11. Germline V gives CDR1 SQVTM, CDR2 ANQGSEA. This CDR3 spans 13 amino acids. The CDR3 loop is CSVAGGGSSGYTF. For the CDR3, the DNA is TGCAGCGTCGCAGGGGGTGGTAGTAGTGGCTACACCTTC.

V gene TRBV7-2 combines with J gene TRBJ1-2, with TRBD1 matching 9 bases. The CDR3 is 14 amino acids. Germline trimming cut 5 bases from V and 4 bases from J; bases unmatched to any gene: 5. Germline V gives CDR1 SGHTA, CDR2 FQGNSA. CDR3 residues: CASSHGQGSYGYTF. The CDR3 nucleotides read TGTGCCAGCAGCCACGGACAGGGGAGCTATGGCTACACCTTC.

The chain carries TRBV7-2 and TRBJ2-1; D is unclear. V was shortened by 3 bases and J by 7 bases, with 13 bases between the two germline ends. The CDR3 sequence is 14 residues long. From germline, CDR1 is SGHTA and CDR2 FQGNSA. In nucleotides, the CDR3 is TGTGCCAGCAGCTTGTCCGAGGCCCAAAATGAGCAGTTCTTC. As protein: CASSLSEAQNEQFF.

The V call is TRBV10-3, the J call TRBJ1-2; a possible D gene is TRBD1 (5 bases). Germline CDR1 and CDR2: ENHRY and SYGVKD. This CDR3 comprises 14 residues. V was shortened by 2 bases and J by 3 bases, with 10 bases between the two germline ends. CDR3 region: CAISEARGDYGYTF. CDR3 DNA: TGTGCCATCAGTGAGGCGCGGGGGGACTATGGCTACACCTTC.

The chain couples TRBV5-1 to TRBJ2-7; 12 bases agree with TRBD2. CDR3 size: 17 residues. J lost 1 base, V lost 3 bases, and 8 bases had no gene match. The germline gives CDR1 SGHRS, CDR2 YFSETQ. CDR3 region: CASSSRLAGAPSYEQYF. The CDR3 DNA reads TGCGCCAGCAGCTCGAGACTAGCGGGAGCCCCTTCCTACGAGCAGTACTTC. The whole variable domain, filled in from reference TRBV5-1 and TRBJ2-7, reads KAGVTQTPRYLIKTRGQQVTLSCSPISGHRSVSWYQQTPGQGLQFLFEYFSETQRNKGNFPGRFSGRQFSNSRSEMNVSTLELGDSALYLCASSSRLAGAPSYEQYFGPGTRLTVT.

The gene calls are TRBV6-1 and TRBJ1-1; D gene uncertain. Trimming shortened V by 6 bases and J by 6 bases, and 20 bases separated the two germline ends. The CDR3 covers 15 residues. Germline V gene data show CDR1 as MNHNS and CDR2 as SASEGT. The CDR3 sequence: CASSSRIFASSEAFF. Here the CDR3 DNA reads TGTGCCAGCAGCTCACGGATTTTCGCGTCCTCTGAAGCTTTCTTT.

The chain is built from TRBV6-1 and TRBJ2-4; TRBD2 matches 12 bases. Trimming cost V 3 bases and J 0 bases; bases outside gene matches: 0. This CDR3 has 16 amino acids. Germline loops: CDR1 MNHNS, CDR2 SASEGT. The CDR3 reads CASSEGLAGAKNIQYF. The CDR3 nucleotides are TGTGCCAGCAGTGAGGGACTAGCGGGAGCCAAAAACATTCAGTACTTC.

The V call is TRBV6-1, the J call TRBJ2-2; D possibly matches TRBD1 or TRBD2 (5 bases each). The germline V gene encodes CDR1 MNHNS and CDR2 SASEGT. The CDR3 runs to 14 residues. The V and J ends lost 4 bases and 5 bases respectively, with 11 bases between them. CDR3 in amino acids: CASSVGGITGELFF. In DNA form, the CDR3 reads TGTGCCAGCAGTGTTGGGGGAATAACCGGGGAGCTGTTTTTT.

The genes are TRBV18 and TRBJ2-5; D remains ambiguous. Germline V gene sequence: CDR1 KGHSH, CDR2 LQKENI. V was cut by 2 bases and J by 2 bases, with 9 bases left in between. There are 14 residues in the CDR3. The CDR3 coding sequence is TGTGCCAGCTCACCAGGACGGCCTCAAGAGACCCAGTACTTC. It translates to CASSPGRPQETQYF.

V is TRBV6-1 and J is TRBJ2-3; no firm D call. CDR1 MNHNS and CDR2 SASEGT come from the germline V gene. V lost 3 bases to trimming and J lost 6 bases, with 10 bases between them. The CDR3 runs to 13 residues. The CDR3 protein is CASSERLADTQYF. DNA of the CDR3: TGTGCCAGCAGTGAGAGACTGGCGGATACGCAGTATTTT.

This sequence joins TRBV5-5 and TRBJ1-5, with 7 nucleotides matching TRBD1. Trimming cost V 4 bases and J 4 bases; bases outside gene matches: 5. The CDR3 is 14 amino acids. CDR1 and CDR2 (germline): SGHKS, YYEKEE (reference sequence). In nucleotides, the CDR3 is TGTGCCAGCAGCCAGGGACAGACAAATCAGCCCCAGCATTTT. Translation gives CASSQGQTNQPQHF.

The chain couples TRBV7-3 to TRBJ2-1; no reliable D call. Germline CDR1 and CDR2: SGHTA and FQGTGA. Trimming shortened V by 5 bases and J by 1 base, and 6 bases separated the two germline ends. The CDR3 consists of 13 residues. CDR3 in amino acids: CASSPTSYNEQFF. The CDR3 DNA is TGTGCCAGCAGCCCGACATCCTACAATGAGCAGTTCTTC.